A single T cell receptor beta chain is shown here with its context. Its specificity is not known. This sample stems from a study of response to subunit inactivated influenza vaccine. TCRdb processed the RT-PCR reads anew with MiXCR; each CDR3 protein has one entry. The sample carries around 480,000 distinct CDR3 sequences, approximately 15% recorded once. Points from the study as a whole: It was suggested by the authors that few new T cells are recruited by each seasonal influenza vaccination.

The CDR3 contains 13 residues. Trimming stripped 2 bases from V and 5 bases from J, with 10 bases between. Germline V lookup: CDR1 SGDLS, CDR2 YYNGEE. The rearrangement links TRBV9 to TRBJ1-1; perhaps TRBD1 as D (5 bases). The starting material was CD4+ T cells sorted from PBMCs, obtained about 24 months after vaccination. The TCR sequence derives from a man aged 50 to 69 who received an inactivated influenza vaccine. The CDR3 protein is CASSVLGETEAFF. CDR3 coding DNA: TGTGCCAGCAGCGTTCTGGGGGAAACTGAAGCTTTCTTT.